What follows is one T cell receptor beta chain and its context. Its antigen is still unknown. Per-base quality was not reported, and no clone a single base away is much larger than it. V is clipped by 2 bases and J by 11 bases, and the sequence between their germline boundaries is 15 bases long. Sequences MRHNA (CDR1) and SNTAGT (CDR2) are obtained from the germline V gene. There are 13 amino acids in the CDR3, from cysteine to phenylalanine inclusive. The DNA shown is the 39-base CDR3, in frame from base 1. Library creation used multiplex PCR. Reads for this sample came from an Illumina HiSeq 4000. CDR3 regions were amplified by Arm-PCR with iRepertoire HTBI primers to construct TCR beta libraries. Gel purification was performed on PCR products prior to sequencing. Per the source publication's procedure: A total of roughly 65 TRBV and 14 TRBJ segments were identified across samples and were used for gene usage analysis of CDR3 amino acid clonotypes. COPE and FqMerger were used to merge the filtered high-quality paired reads into contigs. Contigs were aligned with BLAST to IMGT TRBV, TRBD and TRBJ reference genes, and CDR3 was defined per IMGT. Any clonotype with a frequency above 0.1% was counted as a highly expanded clone. Shannon entropy was used to measure repertoire diversity, and the Gini coefficient was used to measure V-J evenness. A clonotype found in more than one individual was treated as public. Through fastp at Q25 and MiXCR, TCRdb rebuilt clones from the public reads, retaining in-frame beta chains. Rows matching on CDR3 protein sequence are summarized as one entry with the most common DNA and genes. The V and J calls follow TCRdb's processing rather than the paper's. Counted in this sample were roughly 450,000 distinct CDR3 sequences; 23% of them appeared once. The ten largest make up about 27% of the sample.

Reading the label with the study, this specimen's time point is: persistent/refractory GD, antithyroid drugs over 5 years with positive TRAb. For both TCR sequencing and RNA sequencing, RNA was extracted from PBMCs using TRIzol. The diagnosis of Graves' disease followed American Thyroid Association guidelines. Recruitment of patients was carried out at an endocrinology department in Xi'an, China. Each patient gave approximately 8.8 milliliters of peripheral blood, collected in an EDTA anticoagulant tube. PBMCs were isolated by Ficoll Paque Plus density gradient separation without further T cell sorting. An Agilent 2100 Bioanalyzer and agarose gel were used to check RNA quality, and a NanoDrop 2000 was used to measure RNA concentration. The record originates from a study of regulatory T cells in long-lasting Graves disease (dated by TCRdb to the early 2020s). About the investigation overall: Persistent Graves' disease was defined as persistently positive TSH receptor autoantibodies together with antithyroid drug treatment for over 5 years. Persistent Graves' disease patients in the clinical cohort had taken antithyroid drugs for about 10.3 years on average. The study was registered as a clinical trial and conducted in China. A total of about 35 samples underwent TCR sequencing, from around 13 patients with persistent Graves' disease and some 20 patients with newly diagnosed Graves' disease. Patients with persistent Graves' disease were compared with patients with newly diagnosed Graves' disease using TCR sequencing and RNA sequencing of peripheral blood. Results and caveats for the whole study, not just this receptor: The authors acknowledged the small sample size as a limitation that may reduce accuracy. Sequencing and analysis were limited to the TCR beta chain. The study examined only peripheral blood because the primary lesion, thyroid tissue, could not be accessed. TRBV28, TRBJ1-2 and TRBJ2-5 were preferentially used in persistent disease, while TRBV20-1 and TRBJ2-1 were favored in newly diagnosed disease. Lower TCR Shannon entropy and fewer highly expanded clones were observed in persistent Graves' disease patients than in newly diagnosed patients, which suggested clonal expansion. More public clonotypes were shared among persistent patients (more than 2,500) than among newly diagnosed patients (966).

The chain is encoded by TRBV6-4 joined to TRBJ1-1; the best D guess is TRBD1, with 6 bases matching. The clonotype was recovered from a female donor with Graves disease. The material sequenced was peripheral blood mononuclear cells (PBMCs), taken when the disease was refractory, from a patient treated with antithyroid drugs. The bases read TGTGCCAGCAGTGACCAACAGGGATTTCCGGCTTTCTTT. It codes for CASSDQQGFPAFF.